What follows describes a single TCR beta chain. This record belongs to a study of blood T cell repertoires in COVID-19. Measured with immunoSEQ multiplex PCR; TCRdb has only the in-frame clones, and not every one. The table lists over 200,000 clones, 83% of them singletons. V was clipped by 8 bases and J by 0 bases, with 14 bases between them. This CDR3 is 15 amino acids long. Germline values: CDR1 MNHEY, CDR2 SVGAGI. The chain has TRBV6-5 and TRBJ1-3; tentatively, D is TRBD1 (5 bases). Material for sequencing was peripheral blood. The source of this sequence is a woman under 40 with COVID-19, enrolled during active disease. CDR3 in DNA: TGTGCCAGCCCGCTGGGACTCCACTCTGGAAACACCATATATTTT. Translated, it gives CASPLGLHSGNTIYF.